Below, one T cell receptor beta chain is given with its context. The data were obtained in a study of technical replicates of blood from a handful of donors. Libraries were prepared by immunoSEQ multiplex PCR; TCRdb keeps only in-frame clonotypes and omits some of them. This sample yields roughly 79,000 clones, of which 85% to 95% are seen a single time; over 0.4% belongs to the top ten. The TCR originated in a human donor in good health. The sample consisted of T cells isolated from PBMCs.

CDR3 nucleotide sequence: TGTGCCAGCAGCGAGAGCCAAGAGACCCAGTACTTC. Protein: CASSESQETQYF. The chain carries TRBV5-6 and TRBJ2-5; no firm D call. There are 12 residues in the CDR3. The germline V gene has CDR1 SGHDT and CDR2 YYEEEE. Trimming pared 4 bases from V and 1 base from J, leaving 5 bases between. The variable domain in full, with the rest retrieved from reference TRBV5-6 and TRBJ2-5, is DAGVTQSPTHLIKTRGQQVTLRCSPKSGHDTVSWYQQALGQGPQFIFQYYEEEERQRGNFPDRFSGHQFPNYSSELNVNALLLGDSALYLCASSESQETQYFGPGTRLLVL.